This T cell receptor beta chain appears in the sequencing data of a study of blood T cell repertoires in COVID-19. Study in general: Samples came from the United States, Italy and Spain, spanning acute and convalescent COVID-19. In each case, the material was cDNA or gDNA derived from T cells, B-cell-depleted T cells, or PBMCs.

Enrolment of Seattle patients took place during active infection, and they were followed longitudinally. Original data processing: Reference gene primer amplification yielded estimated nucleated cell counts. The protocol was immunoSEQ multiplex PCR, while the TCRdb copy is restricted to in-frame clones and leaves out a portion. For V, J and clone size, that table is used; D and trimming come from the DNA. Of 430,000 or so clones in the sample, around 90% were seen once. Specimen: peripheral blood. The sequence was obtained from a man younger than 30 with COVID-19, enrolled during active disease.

CDR3 amino acids: CASSQLAGGNEQYF. The DNA for the CDR3 is TGCGCCAGCAGCCAACTAGCGGGGGGCAACGAGCAGTACTTC. The V and J genes are TRBV5-1 and TRBJ2-7, with TRBD2 identical over 12 bases. With 4 bases clipped from V and 5 bases from J, the junction kept 4 bases outside the gene matches. Germline V gives CDR1 SGHRS, CDR2 YFSETQ. This CDR3 has 14 residues.